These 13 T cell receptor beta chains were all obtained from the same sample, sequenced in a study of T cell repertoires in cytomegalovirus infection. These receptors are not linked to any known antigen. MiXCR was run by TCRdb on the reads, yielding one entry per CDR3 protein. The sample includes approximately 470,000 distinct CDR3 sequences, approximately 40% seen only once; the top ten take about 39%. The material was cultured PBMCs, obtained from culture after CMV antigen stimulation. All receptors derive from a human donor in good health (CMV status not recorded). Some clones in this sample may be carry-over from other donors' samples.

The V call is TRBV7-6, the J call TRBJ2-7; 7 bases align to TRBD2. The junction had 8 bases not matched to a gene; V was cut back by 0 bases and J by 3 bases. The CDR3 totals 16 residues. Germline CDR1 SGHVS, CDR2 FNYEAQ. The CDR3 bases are TGTGCCAGCAGCTTAGCGATGGGGGGGGTCGGCTACGAGCAGTACTTC. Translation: CASSLAMGGVGYEQYF.

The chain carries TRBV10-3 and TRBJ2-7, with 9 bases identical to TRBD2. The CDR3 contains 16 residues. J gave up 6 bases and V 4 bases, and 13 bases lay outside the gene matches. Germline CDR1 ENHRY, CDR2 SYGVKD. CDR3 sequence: CAISGVPGLAGLEQYF. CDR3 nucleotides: TGTGCCATCAGTGGGGTGCCGGGACTAGCTGGTCTCGAGCAGTACTTC.

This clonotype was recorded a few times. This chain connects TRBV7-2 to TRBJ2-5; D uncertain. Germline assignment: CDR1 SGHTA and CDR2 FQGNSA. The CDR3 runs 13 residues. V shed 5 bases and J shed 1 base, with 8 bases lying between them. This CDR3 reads CASSRSAQETQYF. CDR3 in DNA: TGTGCCAGCAGCCGTTCAGCCCAAGAGACCCAGTACTTC. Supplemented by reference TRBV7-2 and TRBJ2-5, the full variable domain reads GAGVSQSPSNKVTEKGKDVELRCDPISGHTALYWYRQSLGQGLEFLIYFQGNSAPDKSGLPSDRFSAERTGGSVSTLTIQRTQQEDSAVYLCASSRSAQETQYFGPGTRLLVL.

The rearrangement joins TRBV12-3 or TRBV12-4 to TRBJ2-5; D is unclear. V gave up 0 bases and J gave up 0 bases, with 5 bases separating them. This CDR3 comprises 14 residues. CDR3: CASSLASYQETQYF. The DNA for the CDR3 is TGTGCCAGCAGTTTAGCGTCGTACCAAGAGACCCAGTACTTC.

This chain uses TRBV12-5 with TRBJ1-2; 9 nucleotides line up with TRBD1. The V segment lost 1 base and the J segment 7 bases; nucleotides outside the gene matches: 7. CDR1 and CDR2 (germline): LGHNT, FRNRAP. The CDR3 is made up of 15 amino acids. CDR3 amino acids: CASGLAWTGEGGYTF. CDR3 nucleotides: TGTGCTAGTGGTTTGGCTTGGACAGGGGAGGGTGGCTACACCTTC.

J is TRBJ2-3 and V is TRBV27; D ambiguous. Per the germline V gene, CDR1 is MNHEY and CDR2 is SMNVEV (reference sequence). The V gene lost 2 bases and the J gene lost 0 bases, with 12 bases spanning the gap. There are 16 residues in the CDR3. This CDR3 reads CASSLKQHSSTDTQYF. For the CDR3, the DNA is TGTGCCAGCAGTTTAAAACAGCACAGTAGCACAGATACGCAGTATTTT.

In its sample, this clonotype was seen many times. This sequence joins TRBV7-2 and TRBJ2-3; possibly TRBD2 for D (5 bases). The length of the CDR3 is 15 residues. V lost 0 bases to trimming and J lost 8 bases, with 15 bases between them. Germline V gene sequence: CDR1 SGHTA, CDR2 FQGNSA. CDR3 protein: CASSLAAQRGGTQYF. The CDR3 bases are TGTGCCAGCAGCTTAGCAGCTCAAAGAGGAGGTACGCAGTATTTT.

The CDR3 DNA follows: TGTGCCAGCAGCTTCCGATCCGGGACTAGCGAAACTCGATCCTACGAGCAGTACTTC. Amino acids: CASSFRSGTSETRSYEQYF. The chain uses TRBV7-2 and TRBJ2-7; 10 nucleotides line up with TRBD2. Germline V gene sequence: CDR1 SGHTA, CDR2 FQGNSA. CDR3 length equals 19 residues. J was trimmed by 1 base and V by 3 bases; bases with no gene match: 15.

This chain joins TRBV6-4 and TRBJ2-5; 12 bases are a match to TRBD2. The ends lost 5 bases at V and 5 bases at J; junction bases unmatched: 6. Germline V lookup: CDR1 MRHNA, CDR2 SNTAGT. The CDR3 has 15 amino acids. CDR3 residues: CASSPAGTSGETQYF. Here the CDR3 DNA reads TGTGCCAGCAGTCCCGCCGGGACTAGCGGGGAGACCCAGTACTTC.

CDR3 in amino acids: CASSLGPLGTYEQYF. Here the CDR3 DNA reads TGTGCCAGCAGCTTAGGACCATTGGGGACCTACGAGCAGTACTTC. The gene calls are TRBV7-6 and TRBJ2-7; D gene ambiguous. CDR3 length: 15 residues. The V end lost 1 base, the J end lost 2 bases, and 12 bases lay between the germline ends. Germline lookup yields CDR1 SGHVS and CDR2 FNYEAQ.

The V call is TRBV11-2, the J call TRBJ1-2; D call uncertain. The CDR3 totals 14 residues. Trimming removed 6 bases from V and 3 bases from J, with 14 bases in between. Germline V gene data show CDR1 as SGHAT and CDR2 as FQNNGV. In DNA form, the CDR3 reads TGTGCCAGCAGTCCCCTTCAGCGATACTATGGCTACACCTTC. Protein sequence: CASSPLQRYYGYTF. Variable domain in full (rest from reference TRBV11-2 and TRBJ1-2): EAGVAQSPRYKIIEKRQSVAFWCNPISGHATLYWYQQILGQGPKLLIQFQNNGVVDDSQLPKDRFSAERLKGVDSTLKIQPAKLEDSAVYLCASSPLQRYYGYTFGSGTRLTVV.

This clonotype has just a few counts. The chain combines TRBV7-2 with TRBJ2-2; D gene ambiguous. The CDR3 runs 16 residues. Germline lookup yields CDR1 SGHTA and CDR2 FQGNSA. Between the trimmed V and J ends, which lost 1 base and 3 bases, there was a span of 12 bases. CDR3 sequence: CASSLGRRRHTGELFF. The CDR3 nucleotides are TGTGCCAGCAGCTTAGGGCGGCGACGACACACCGGGGAGCTGTTTTTT.

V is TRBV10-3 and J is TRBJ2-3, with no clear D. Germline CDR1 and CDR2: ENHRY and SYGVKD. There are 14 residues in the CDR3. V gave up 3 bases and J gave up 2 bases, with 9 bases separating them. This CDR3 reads CAISDFLPTDTQYF. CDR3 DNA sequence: TGTGCCATCAGTGATTTCTTACCCACAGATACGCAGTATTTT.